These 31 T cell receptor beta chains share one sample of origin, sequenced in a study of T cells in Graves' hyperthyroidism and ophthalmopathy. RNA transcripts provided the source from which TCR beta CDR3 regions were amplified. First-round RT-PCR with HTBI primers amplified the TCR CDR3 region. One entry per CDR3 protein results from TCRdb running MiXCR on the multiplex PCR reads. The sample holds approximately 640,000 distinct CDR3 sequences, 15% to 20% seen once. The sequencing sample was made of blood. Receptors were obtained from a man in his fifties or sixties with Graves' hyperthyroidism.

V and J are TRBV6-2 or TRBV6-3 and TRBJ1-2; D possibly corresponds to TRBD1 (5 bases). CDR1 MNHEY and CDR2 SVGEGT come from the germline V gene. The CDR3 sequence is 15 residues long. V was clipped by 1 base and J by 2 bases, with 11 bases between them. In DNA form, the CDR3 reads TGTGCCAGCAGTTACTTCGGGGGGTCCAACTATGGCTACACCTTC. It encodes CASSYFGGSNYGYTF.

This clonotype was counted between two and nine times. The chain couples TRBV7-6 to TRBJ2-7; D possibly corresponds to TRBD2 (6 bases). The CDR3 runs 15 residues. V gave up 0 bases and J gave up 6 bases, with 15 bases separating them. Germline V gives CDR1 SGHVS, CDR2 FNYEAQ. Here the CDR3 reads CASSLAAGGDGEQYF. The CDR3 DNA reads TGTGCCAGCAGCTTAGCGGCCGGGGGAGACGGCGAGCAGTACTTC.

This chain connects TRBV29-1 to TRBJ2-1, with 8 bases matching TRBD2. Trimming took 0 bases from V and 0 from J; bases not matched to a gene: 1. Germline V gene lookup returns CDR1 SQVTM and CDR2 ANQGSEA. This CDR3 comprises 15 residues. The CDR3 here is CSVEERGVSYNEQFF. The CDR3 DNA is TGCAGCGTTGAAGAGCGGGGGGTCTCCTACAATGAGCAGTTCTTC.

This clonotype was recorded a few times. The genes are TRBV12-3 or TRBV12-4 and TRBJ2-7, with D possibly being TRBD1 (7 bases). Trimming removed 7 bases at V and 1 base at J, with 20 bases between. This CDR3 contains 16 residues. In DNA form, the CDR3 reads TGTGCCAGCACCTCCGGGAGTGGGACAGTATCCTACGAGCAGTACTTC. Its protein is CASTSGSGTVSYEQYF.

This clonotype was recorded at least ten times. This chain joins TRBV29-1 and TRBJ1-5; 8 nucleotides match TRBD1. This CDR3 region has 13 residues. J was trimmed by 5 bases and V by 7 bases; bases with no gene match: 7. Per the germline V gene, CDR1 is SQVTM and CDR2 is ANQGSEA. DNA for the CDR3: TGCAGCGCGATCCAGGGGGCGGATCAGCCCCAGCATTTT. Translating it yields CSAIQGADQPQHF.

This clonotype was counted ten times or more. For the CDR3, the DNA is TGTGCCATCAGCTGGGGGGGAGACGGGGGAGAGACCCAGTACTTC. Translating it yields CAISWGGDGGETQYF. The chain is built from TRBV10-3 and TRBJ2-5, with TRBD2 matching over 7 bases. The germline V gene has CDR1 ENHRY and CDR2 SYGVKD. This CDR3 comprises 15 residues. V gave up 6 bases and J gave up 4 bases; unmatched junction bases: 11.

Ten or more counts support this clonotype. The chain combines TRBV11-2 with TRBJ2-7; 7 positions agree with TRBD2. CDR3 length equals 17 residues. J gave up 0 bases and V 6 bases, and 14 bases lay outside the gene matches. The germline CDR1 and CDR2 sequences are SGHAT and FQNNGV. The CDR3 is CASRKEKKRGSSYEQYF. The CDR3 DNA is TGTGCCAGCAGAAAAGAAAAGAAGCGGGGTAGCTCCTACGAGCAGTACTTC.

Points on this clonotype: Sequence at one end of the junction differs from germline and may be a read error. This CDR3 is CASSFSTGVYERYF. CDR3 sequence (DNA): TGCGCCAGCAGCTTCTCGACAGGGGTGTACGAGCGGTACTTC. V is TRBV5-1 and J is TRBJ2-7; 8 bases match TRBD1. CDR3 length equals 14 residues. Germline CDR1 SGHRS, CDR2 YFSETQ. The full variable domain, in which reference TRBV5-1 and TRBJ2-7 provide the parts outside the CDR3, is KAGVTQTPRYLIKTRGQQVTLSCSPISGHRSVSWYQQTPGQGLQFLFEYFSETQRNKGNFPGRFSGRQFSNSRSEMNVSTLELGDSALYLCASSFSTGVYERYFGPGTRLTVT.

This clonotype was observed many times. The rearrangement uses TRBV18 and TRBJ2-1; 9 nucleotides agree with TRBD1. This CDR3 is 15 amino acids long. The ends lost 4 bases at V and 6 bases at J; junction bases unmatched: 7. Germline loops: CDR1 KGHSH, CDR2 LQKENI. Written as DNA, the CDR3 is TGTGCCAGCTCACTATCGGGACAGGGTAGCAATGAGCAGTTCTTC. Translating gives CASSLSGQGSNEQFF.

The chain joins TRBV7-2 to TRBJ2-7; D possibly uses TRBD1 or TRBD2 (6 bases each). This CDR3 has 15 amino acids. The V gene lost 1 base and the J gene lost 1 base, with 11 bases spanning the gap. Germline-derived CDR1 and CDR2 are SGHTA and FQGNSA. CDR3 in amino acids: CASSLDPGASYEQYF. The CDR3 coding sequence is TGTGCCAGCAGCTTAGACCCGGGGGCTTCCTACGAGCAGTACTTC.

V gene TRBV20-1 combines with J gene TRBJ2-7; 7 nucleotides align to TRBD1. V lost 3 bases, J lost 2 bases, and 10 bases stayed unmatched. Germline loops: CDR1 DFQATT, CDR2 SNEGSKA (reference sequence). This CDR3 is 15 amino acids long. The CDR3 loop reads CSASHQDRSTYEQYF. The CDR3 DNA reads TGCAGTGCTAGTCATCAGGACAGGAGTACCTACGAGCAGTACTTC.

This chain uses TRBV20-1 with TRBJ2-4; 11 bases agree with TRBD2. This CDR3 has 19 amino acids. With V trimmed by 3 bases and J by 0 bases, 13 bases remained unmatched. CDR1 is DFQATT and CDR2 is SNEGSKA in the germline V gene (reference sequence). CDR3 in DNA: TGCAGTGCTAGGAGGGAGGGACTAGCGGATATGGTAGCCAAAAACATTCAGTACTTC. It specifies CSARREGLADMVAKNIQYF.

This clonotype was observed at least ten times. The chain employs TRBV7-9 and TRBJ2-7, with 9 bases that match TRBD2. V lost 5 bases to trimming and J lost 2 bases; unmatched junction nucleotides: 7. The V gene's germline CDR1 is SEHNR and CDR2 FQNEAQ (reference sequence). This CDR3 comprises 15 residues. Here the CDR3 reads CASSQYSGRAYEQYF. In DNA form, the CDR3 reads TGTGCCAGCAGCCAGTATAGCGGGAGAGCCTACGAGCAGTACTTC.

The chain uses TRBV29-1 and TRBJ2-3; D ambiguous. This CDR3 contains 16 residues. CDR1 and CDR2 from the germline V gene are SQVTM and ANQGSEA. V was shortened by 5 bases and J by 2 bases, with 20 bases between the two germline ends. The CDR3 sequence: CSVPTSKPGFTDTQYF. The CDR3 DNA follows: TGCAGCGTTCCAACGTCCAAGCCCGGATTCACAGATACGCAGTATTTT.

This clonotype was picked up a small number of times. The chain uses TRBV6-5 and TRBJ2-1, with D uncertain. There are 14 residues in the CDR3. V gave up 2 bases and J gave up 7 bases, with 12 bases separating them. The germline gives CDR1 MNHEY, CDR2 SVGAGI. The CDR3 bases are TGTGCCAGCAGTTACGGTTTGATGGTTAATGAGCAGTTCTTC. Translation: CASSYGLMVNEQFF.

The rearrangement joins TRBV9 to TRBJ1-5; D is ambiguous. The CDR3 spans 15 residues. Per the germline V gene, CDR1 is SGDLS and CDR2 is YYNGEE. The germline V and J ends were trimmed by 3 bases and 2 bases, with 12 bases remaining between them. The CDR3 DNA reads TGTGCCAGCAGCGGAGCTGATGGCGGCAATCAGCCCCAGCATTTT. It yields the protein CASSGADGGNQPQHF.

V and J are TRBV3-1 and TRBJ1-4; D gene unclear. V shed 3 bases and J shed 4 bases, with 15 bases lying between them. From germline, CDR1 is LGHDT and CDR2 YNNKEL (reference sequence). CDR3 length equals 16 residues. The CDR3 region is CASSHEPGSDNEKLFF. DNA for the CDR3: TGTGCCAGCAGCCACGAACCGGGATCAGATAATGAAAAACTGTTTTTT.

The chain links TRBV7-8 to TRBJ2-3, with a possible D match to TRBD2 (5 bases). Between the trimmed V and J ends, which lost 5 bases and 2 bases, there was a span of 11 bases. The CDR3 extends over 14 amino acids. Germline V gene data show CDR1 as SGHVS and CDR2 as FQNEAQ. The CDR3 reads CASSDDYFTDTQYF. The CDR3 bases are TGTGCCAGCAGCGATGACTACTTCACAGATACGCAGTATTTT. Filled out from reference TRBV7-8 and TRBJ2-3, the complete variable domain reads GAGVSQSPRYKVAKRGQDVALRCDPISGHVSLFWYQQALGQGPEFLTYFQNEAQLDKSGLPSDRFFAERPEGSVSTLKIQRTQQEDSAVYLCASSDDYFTDTQYFGPGTRLTVL.

This chain links TRBV6-1 with TRBJ1-3; tentatively, D is TRBD1 (6 bases). The CDR3 contains 11 residues. Trimming removed 6 bases at V and 7 bases at J, with 7 bases between. The germline V gene has CDR1 MNHNS and CDR2 SASEGT. The CDR3 sequence: CASRQGNTIYF. The CDR3 nucleotides read TGTGCCAGCAGACAGGGTAACACCATATATTTT.

This clonotype occurred a few times. This may be a read error, as it is one base from a much larger clone. The chain couples TRBV12-3 or TRBV12-4 to TRBJ2-1; tentative D call: TRBD2 (5 bases). The CDR3 sequence is 16 residues long. V was clipped by 6 bases and J by 0 bases, with 15 bases between them. The CDR3 is CASRLPAESSYNEQFF. CDR3 nucleotides: TGTGCCAGCAGGTTACCAGCGGAAAGCTCCTACAATGAGCAGTTCTTC.

This clonotype has a handful of counts. V usage is TRBV6-1 and J usage is TRBJ1-1; 8 bases align to TRBD1. CDR1 and CDR2 (germline): MNHNS, SASEGT. The CDR3 spans 20 residues. V lost 5 bases to trimming and J lost 1 base; unmatched junction nucleotides: 21. This CDR3 is CASSYHPGPRGPYSNTEAFF. The CDR3 DNA reads as TGTGCCAGCAGTTACCACCCCGGGCCCAGGGGGCCTTACTCGAACACTGAAGCTTTCTTT.

This clonotype was seen a handful of times. The rearrangement uses TRBV28 and TRBJ1-5; 7 bases map to TRBD1. CDR3 length: 16 residues. Germline V gives CDR1 MDHEN, CDR2 SYDVKM. Trimming removed 10 bases from V and 7 bases from J; junction bases left unmatched: 19. DNA for the CDR3: TGTGCCATCAGAAAAATGAGACAGGGAGTCGAACAGCCCCAGCATTTT. Protein product: CAIRKMRQGVEQPQHF.

This clonotype was counted many times. V and J are TRBV28 and TRBJ1-2; D remains ambiguous. Trimming pared 2 bases from V and 5 bases from J, leaving 12 bases between. Germline lookup yields CDR1 MDHEN and CDR2 SYDVKM. The CDR3 covers 14 residues. Here the CDR3 DNA reads TGTGCCAGCAGTTTACGCGAGGGCTTGTATGGCTACACCTTC. Its translation: CASSLREGLYGYTF.

This clonotype was observed a handful of times. The rearrangement uses TRBV15 and TRBJ1-2; 7 bases line up with TRBD1. V was clipped by 0 bases and J by 4 bases; unmatched bases: 8. The CDR3 consists of 16 residues. From germline, CDR1 is LNHNV and CDR2 YYDKDF (reference sequence). The CDR3 DNA reads TGTGCCACCAGCAGAGATTCAGGGGGGCCGACCTATGGCTACACCTTC. It is translated as CATSRDSGGPTYGYTF. The variable domain in full, with the rest retrieved from reference TRBV15 and TRBJ1-2, is DAMVIQNPRYQVTQFGKPVTLSCSQTLNHNVMYWYQQKSSQAPKLLFHYYDKDFNNEADTPDNFQSRRPNTSFCFLDIRSPGLGDTAMYLCATSRDSGGPTYGYTFGSGTRLTVV.

In this sample, this clonotype turned up many times. The chain uses TRBV11-2 and TRBJ2-1, with D unresolved. Germline lookup yields CDR1 SGHAT and CDR2 FQNNGV. This CDR3 spans 13 amino acids. V was pared by 2 bases and J by 9 bases, with 11 bases between. CDR3 DNA: TGTGCCAGCAGCTTACTACGTTACCCTGAGCAGTTCTTC. Translating it yields CASSLLRYPEQFF.

This rearrangement joins TRBV7-2 to TRBJ1-3; D may be TRBD1 (5 bases). The germline V gene has CDR1 SGHTA and CDR2 FQGNSA. The CDR3 extends over 13 amino acids. V was cut by 5 bases and J by 4 bases, with 9 bases left in between. The CDR3: CASSDGQGNTIYF. CDR3 nucleotide sequence: TGTGCCAGCAGCGATGGACAAGGAAACACCATATATTTT.

The rearrangement links TRBV19 to TRBJ2-6, with D hard to call. Trimming stripped 5 bases from V and 3 bases from J, with 11 bases between. This CDR3 has 15 residues. In germline, CDR1 is LNHDA, CDR2 SQIVND (reference sequence). The CDR3 DNA is TGTGCCAGTAGTCCCGATGGGGTTGGGGCCAACGTCCTGACTTTC. This translates into CASSPDGVGANVLTF. The whole variable domain, filled in from reference TRBV19 and TRBJ2-6, reads DGGITQSPKYLFRKEGQNVTLSCEQNLNHDAMYWYRQDPGQGLRLIYYSQIVNDFQKGDIAEGYSVSREKKESFPLTVTSAQKNPTAFYLCASSPDGVGANVLTFGAGSRLTVL.

In its sample, this clonotype was seen many times. The chain uses TRBV12-3 or TRBV12-4 and TRBJ1-4, with a tentative D call TRBD1 (5 bases). V lost 5 bases, J lost 7 bases, and 11 bases lay in between. This CDR3 is 13 amino acids long. The DNA of the CDR3 is TGTGCCAGCAGTCGGACGGGGCCTGAAAAACTGTTTTTT. Its protein product is CASSRTGPEKLFF.

This clonotype has a count of ten or more. V gene TRBV5-1 combines with J gene TRBJ1-1, with D tentatively TRBD1 (5 bases). This CDR3 has 12 residues. V dropped 5 bases and J dropped 4 bases, with 9 bases sitting between them. Germline lookup yields CDR1 SGHRS and CDR2 YFSETQ. The CDR3 DNA is TGCGCCAGCAGGGACATCGGCACTGAAGCTTTCTTT. It translates to CASRDIGTEAFF.

The genes are TRBV19 and TRBJ1-1; D unclear. Germline lookup yields CDR1 LNHDA and CDR2 SQIVND (reference sequence). This CDR3 is built from 13 residues. The V end was cut by 4 bases, the J end by 1 base, with 7 bases between. CDR3 DNA sequence: TGTGCCAGTAGTAACGCCTGGAACACTGAAGCTTTCTTT. Translation: CASSNAWNTEAFF.

This sequence joins TRBV6-2 or TRBV6-3 and TRBJ2-1; 10 nucleotides agree with TRBD2. This CDR3 spans 19 amino acids. Germline lookup yields CDR1 MNHEY and CDR2 SVGEGT. The V and J ends lost 2 bases and 9 bases, in that order; junction bases with no gene match: 19. In DNA form, the CDR3 reads TGTGCCAGCAGTTACGATCAAACCGGGACTAGCGTCGATTTTGCTGAGCAGTTCTTC. Protein: CASSYDQTGTSVDFAEQFF.